This T cell receptor beta chain comes out of a study of T-cell reconstitution after alpha-beta-depleted transplantation in children. CDR3 length: 16 amino acids. The germline V gene encodes CDR1 MGHRA and CDR2 YSYEKL. The V end was cut by 0 bases, the J end by 2 bases, with 14 bases between. Researchers prepared the TCRbeta library using unique molecular identifiers, the study reports. One entry per CDR3 protein results from TCRdb running MiXCR on the PCR reads. Of about 1,000,000 distinct CDR3 sequences listed, about 29% were seen once; the top ten hold over 25%. The gene calls are TRBV4-1 and TRBJ2-7; D gene unclear. The specimen comprised PBMCs, mostly from graft donor cells, sampled 360 days after TCRalphabeta/CD19-depleted stem cell transplant. The origin of this receptor is a boy younger than two who had a stem cell transplant for SCID, so the T cells may come from the graft donor. DNA for the CDR3: TGCGCCAGCAGCCAAGATCTGCTGGAGAAGACCTACGAGCAGTACTTC. Its protein product is CASSQDLLEKTYEQYF.